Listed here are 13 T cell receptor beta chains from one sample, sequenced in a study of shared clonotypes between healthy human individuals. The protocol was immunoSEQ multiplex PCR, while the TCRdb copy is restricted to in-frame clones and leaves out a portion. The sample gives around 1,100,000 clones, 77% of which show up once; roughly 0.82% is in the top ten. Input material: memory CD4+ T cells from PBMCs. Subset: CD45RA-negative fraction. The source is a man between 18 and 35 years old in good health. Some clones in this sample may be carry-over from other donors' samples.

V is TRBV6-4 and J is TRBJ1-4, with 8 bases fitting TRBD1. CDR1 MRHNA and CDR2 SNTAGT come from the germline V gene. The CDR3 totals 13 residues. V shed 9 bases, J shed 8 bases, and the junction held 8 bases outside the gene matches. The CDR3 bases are TGTGCCAGGTTATGGACAGGGAAAGAAAAACTGTTTTTT. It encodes CARLWTGKEKLFF.

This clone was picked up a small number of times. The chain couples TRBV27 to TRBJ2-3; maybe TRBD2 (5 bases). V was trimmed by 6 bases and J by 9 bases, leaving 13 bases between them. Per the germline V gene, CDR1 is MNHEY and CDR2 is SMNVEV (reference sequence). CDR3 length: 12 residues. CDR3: CASSPEGWTQYF. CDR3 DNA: TGTGCCAGCAGCCCAGAGGGTTGGACGCAGTATTTT.

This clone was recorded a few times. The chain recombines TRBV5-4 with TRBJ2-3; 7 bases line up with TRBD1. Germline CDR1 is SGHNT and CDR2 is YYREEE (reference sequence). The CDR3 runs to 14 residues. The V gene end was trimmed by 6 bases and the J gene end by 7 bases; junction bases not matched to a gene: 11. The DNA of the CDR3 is TGTGCCAGCACCTTAGACAGGGAGCGATATACGCAGTATTTT. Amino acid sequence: CASTLDRERYTQYF.

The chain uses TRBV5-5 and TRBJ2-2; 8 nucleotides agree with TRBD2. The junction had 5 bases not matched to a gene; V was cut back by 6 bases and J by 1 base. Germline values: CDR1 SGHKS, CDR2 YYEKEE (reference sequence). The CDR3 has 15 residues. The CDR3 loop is CASTTLAGNTGELFF. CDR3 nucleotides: TGTGCCAGCACGACTCTAGCGGGGAACACCGGGGAGCTGTTTTTT.

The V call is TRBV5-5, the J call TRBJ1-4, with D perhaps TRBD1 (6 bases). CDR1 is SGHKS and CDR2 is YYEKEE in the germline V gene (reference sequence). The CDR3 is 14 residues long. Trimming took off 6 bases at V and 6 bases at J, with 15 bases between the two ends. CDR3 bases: TGTGCCAGCACCTTATACAGGGTGGATGAAAAACTGTTTTTT. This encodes CASTLYRVDEKLFF.

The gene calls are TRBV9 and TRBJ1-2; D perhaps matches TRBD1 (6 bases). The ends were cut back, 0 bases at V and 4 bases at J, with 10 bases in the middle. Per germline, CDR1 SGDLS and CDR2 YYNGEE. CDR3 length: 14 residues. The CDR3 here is CASSVDGGGYGYTF. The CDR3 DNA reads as TGTGCCAGCAGCGTAGATGGAGGGGGCTATGGCTACACCTTC.

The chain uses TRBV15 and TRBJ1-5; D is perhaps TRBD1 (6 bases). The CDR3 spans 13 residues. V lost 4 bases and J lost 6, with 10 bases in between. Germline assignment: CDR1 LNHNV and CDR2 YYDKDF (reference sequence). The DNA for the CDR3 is TGTGCCACCAGCATACAGGGCGGTCAGCCCCAGCATTTT. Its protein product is CATSIQGGQPQHF.

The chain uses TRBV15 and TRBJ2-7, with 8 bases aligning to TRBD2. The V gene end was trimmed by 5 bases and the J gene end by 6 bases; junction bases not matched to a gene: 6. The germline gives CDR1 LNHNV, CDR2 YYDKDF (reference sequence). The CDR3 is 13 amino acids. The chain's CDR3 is CATSSYAGGEQYF. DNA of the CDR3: TGTGCCACCAGCTCCTATGCGGGGGGCGAGCAGTACTTC.

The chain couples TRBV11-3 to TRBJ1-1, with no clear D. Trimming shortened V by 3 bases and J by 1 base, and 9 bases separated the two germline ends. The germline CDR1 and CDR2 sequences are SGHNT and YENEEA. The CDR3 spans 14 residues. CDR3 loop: CASSFGMSNTEAFF. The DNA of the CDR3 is TGTGCCAGCAGCTTCGGAATGTCGAACACTGAAGCTTTCTTT.

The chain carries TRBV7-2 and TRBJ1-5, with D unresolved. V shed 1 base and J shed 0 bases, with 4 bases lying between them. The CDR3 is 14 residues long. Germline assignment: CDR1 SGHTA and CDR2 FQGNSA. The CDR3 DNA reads TGTGCCAGCAGCTTAGGTCATAGCAATCAGCCCCAGCATTTT. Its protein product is CASSLGHSNQPQHF.

The CDR3 is CASKGRDRMGYTF. CDR3 nucleotide sequence: TGTGCCAGCAAGGGGAGAGACCGAATGGGCTACACCTTC. V is TRBV6-5 and J is TRBJ1-2; perhaps TRBD1 as D (5 bases). Between the trimmed V and J ends, which lost 7 bases and 8 bases, there was a span of 17 bases. Looked up from germline, CDR1 is MNHEY and CDR2 is SVGAGI. This CDR3 contains 13 residues.

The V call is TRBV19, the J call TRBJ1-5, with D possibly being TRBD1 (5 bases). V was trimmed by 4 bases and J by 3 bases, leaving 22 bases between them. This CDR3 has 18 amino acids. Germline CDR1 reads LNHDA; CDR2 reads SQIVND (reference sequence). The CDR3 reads CASSRHALGETANQPQHF. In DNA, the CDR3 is TGTGCCAGTAGTAGACATGCATTAGGGGAGACCGCCAATCAGCCCCAGCATTTT. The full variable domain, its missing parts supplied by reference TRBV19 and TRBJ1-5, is DGGITQSPKYLFRKEGQNVTLSCEQNLNHDAMYWYRQDPGQGLRLIYYSQIVNDFQKGDIAEGYSVSREKKESFPLTVTSAQKNPTAFYLCASSRHALGETANQPQHFGDGTRLSIL.

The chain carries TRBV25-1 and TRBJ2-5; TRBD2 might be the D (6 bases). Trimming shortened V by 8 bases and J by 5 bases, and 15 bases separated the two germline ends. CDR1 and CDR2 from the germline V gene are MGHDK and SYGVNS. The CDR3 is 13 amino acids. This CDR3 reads CASAPAGSETQYF. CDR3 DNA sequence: TGTGCCAGCGCTCCCGCGGGAAGCGAGACCCAGTACTTC.